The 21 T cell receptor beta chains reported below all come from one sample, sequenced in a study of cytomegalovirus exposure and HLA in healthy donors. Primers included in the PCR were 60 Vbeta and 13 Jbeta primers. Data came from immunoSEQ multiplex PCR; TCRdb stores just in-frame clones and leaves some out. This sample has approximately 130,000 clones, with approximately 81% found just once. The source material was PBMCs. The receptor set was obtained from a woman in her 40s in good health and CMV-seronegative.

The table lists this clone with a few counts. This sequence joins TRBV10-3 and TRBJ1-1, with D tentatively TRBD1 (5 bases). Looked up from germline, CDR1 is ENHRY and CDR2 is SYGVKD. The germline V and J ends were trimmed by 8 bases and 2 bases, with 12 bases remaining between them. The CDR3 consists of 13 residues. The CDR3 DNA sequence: TGTGCCATCGGTAACAGGAGCAACACTGAAGCTTTCTTT. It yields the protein CAIGNRSNTEAFF.

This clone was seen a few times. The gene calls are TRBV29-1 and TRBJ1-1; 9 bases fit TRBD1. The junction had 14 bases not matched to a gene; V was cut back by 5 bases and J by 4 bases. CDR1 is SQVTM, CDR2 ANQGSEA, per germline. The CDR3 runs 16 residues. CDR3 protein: CSVNGNRGRKSTEAFF. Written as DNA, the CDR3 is TGCAGCGTTAACGGGAACAGGGGGCGGAAGAGCACTGAAGCTTTCTTT.

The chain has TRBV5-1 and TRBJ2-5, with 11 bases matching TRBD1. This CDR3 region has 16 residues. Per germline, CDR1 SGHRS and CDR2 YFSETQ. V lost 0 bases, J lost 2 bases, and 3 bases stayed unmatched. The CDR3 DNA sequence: TGCGCCAGCAGCTTGGGTGGGACAGGGGGACAAGAGACCCAGTACTTC. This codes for CASSLGGTGGQETQYF.

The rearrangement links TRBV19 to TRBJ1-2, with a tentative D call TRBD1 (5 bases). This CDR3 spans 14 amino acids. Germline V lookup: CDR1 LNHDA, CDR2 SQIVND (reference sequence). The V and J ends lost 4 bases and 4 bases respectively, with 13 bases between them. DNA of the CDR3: TGTGCCAGTAGTACCAGGGTGTTTGGCTATGGCTACACCTTC. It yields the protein CASSTRVFGYGYTF.

The CDR3, as DNA: TGCAGTGCTATACGAGCGGACGAGCAGTACTTC. Residues: CSAIRADEQYF. The chain recombines TRBV20-1 with TRBJ2-7; a weak D match, TRBD2 (5 bases). CDR3 length equals 11 residues. The V gene lost 4 bases and the J gene lost 5 bases, with 9 bases spanning the gap. Germline V gives CDR1 DFQATT, CDR2 SNEGSKA (reference sequence).

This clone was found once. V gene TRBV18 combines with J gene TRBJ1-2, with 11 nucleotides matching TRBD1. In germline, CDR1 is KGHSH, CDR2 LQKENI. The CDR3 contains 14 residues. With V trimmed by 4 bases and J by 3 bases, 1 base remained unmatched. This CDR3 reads CASSRGQGDYGYTF. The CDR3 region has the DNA TGTGCCAGCTCACGGGGACAGGGGGACTATGGCTACACCTTC.

DNA for the CDR3: TGTGCCAGCAGTTCCTTTAGCGGACACAATGAGCAGTTCTTC. This codes for CASSSFSGHNEQFF. This chain links TRBV6-5 with TRBJ2-1; D perhaps matches TRBD2 (6 bases). CDR3 length: 14 amino acids. The germline V gene encodes CDR1 MNHEY and CDR2 SVGAGI. Trimming took 4 bases from V and 5 from J, leaving 12 bases between them.

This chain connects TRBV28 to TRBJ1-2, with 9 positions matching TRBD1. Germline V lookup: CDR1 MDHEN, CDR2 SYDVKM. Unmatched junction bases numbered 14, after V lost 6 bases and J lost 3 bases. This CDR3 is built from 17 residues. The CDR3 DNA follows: TGTGCCAGCAGGCCCACTGCCTGGGACAGGGAGGACTATGGCTACACCTTC. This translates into CASRPTAWDREDYGYTF.

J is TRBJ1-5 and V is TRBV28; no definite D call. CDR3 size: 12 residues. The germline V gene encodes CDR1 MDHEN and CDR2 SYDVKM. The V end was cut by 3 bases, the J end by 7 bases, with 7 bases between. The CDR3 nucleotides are TGTGCCAGCAGTTTCGAGAGACAGCCCCAGCATTTT. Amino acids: CASSFERQPQHF.

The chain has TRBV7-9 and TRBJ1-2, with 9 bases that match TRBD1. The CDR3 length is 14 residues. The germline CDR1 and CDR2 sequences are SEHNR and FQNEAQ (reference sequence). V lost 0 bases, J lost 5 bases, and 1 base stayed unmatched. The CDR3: CASSLAGTGYGYTF. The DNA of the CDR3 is TGTGCCAGCAGCTTAGCCGGGACAGGGTATGGCTACACCTTC.

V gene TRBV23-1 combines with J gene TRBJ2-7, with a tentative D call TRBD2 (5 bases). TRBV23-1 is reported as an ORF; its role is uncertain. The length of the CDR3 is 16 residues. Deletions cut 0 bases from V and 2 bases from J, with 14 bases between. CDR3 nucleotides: TGCGCCAGCAGTCAATCGTGGCGAGGGAGTCCCTACGAGCAGTACTTC. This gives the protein CASSQSWRGSPYEQYF.

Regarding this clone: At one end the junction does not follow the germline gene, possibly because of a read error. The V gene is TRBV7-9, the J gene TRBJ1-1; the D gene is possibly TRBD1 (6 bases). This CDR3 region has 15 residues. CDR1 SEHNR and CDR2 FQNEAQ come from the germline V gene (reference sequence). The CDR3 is CSSALKGEVGTEAFF. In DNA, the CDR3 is TGTTCCAGCGCCTTGAAGGGGGAAGTTGGCACTGAAGCTTTCTTT.

CDR3 sequence: CASSSAARLGGQPQHF. In nucleotides, the CDR3 is TGTGCCAGCAGTTCCGCCGCGAGGTTGGGAGGGCAGCCCCAGCATTTT. V is TRBV27 and J is TRBJ1-5; D uncertain. The germline V gene has CDR1 MNHEY and CDR2 SMNVEV (reference sequence). The CDR3 totals 16 residues. Trimming shortened V by 4 bases and J by 7 bases, and 20 bases separated the two germline ends.

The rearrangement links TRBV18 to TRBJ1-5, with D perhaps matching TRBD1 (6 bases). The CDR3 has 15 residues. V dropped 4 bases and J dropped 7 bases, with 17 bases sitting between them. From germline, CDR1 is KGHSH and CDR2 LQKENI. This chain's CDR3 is CASSLMTGGDQPQHF. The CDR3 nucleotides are TGTGCCAGCTCACTGATGACAGGCGGAGACCAGCCCCAGCATTTT.

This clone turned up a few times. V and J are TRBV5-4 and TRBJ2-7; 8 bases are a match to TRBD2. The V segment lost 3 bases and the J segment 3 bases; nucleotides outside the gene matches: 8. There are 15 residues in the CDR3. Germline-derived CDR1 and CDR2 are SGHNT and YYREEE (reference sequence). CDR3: CASSSAGGGGYEQYF. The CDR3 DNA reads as TGTGCCAGCAGCTCGGCGGGGGGCGGGGGCTACGAGCAGTACTTC.

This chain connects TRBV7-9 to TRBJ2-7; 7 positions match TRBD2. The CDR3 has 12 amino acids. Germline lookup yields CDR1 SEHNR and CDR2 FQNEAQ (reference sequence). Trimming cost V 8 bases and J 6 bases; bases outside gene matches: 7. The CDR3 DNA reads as TGTGCCAGCGGGCGGGAGAACGGCGAGCAGTACTTC. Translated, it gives CASGRENGEQYF.

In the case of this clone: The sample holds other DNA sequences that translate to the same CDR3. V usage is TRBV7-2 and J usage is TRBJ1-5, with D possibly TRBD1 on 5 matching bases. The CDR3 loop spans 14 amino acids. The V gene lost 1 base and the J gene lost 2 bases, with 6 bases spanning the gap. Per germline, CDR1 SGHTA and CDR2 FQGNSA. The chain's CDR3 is CASSLGGGNQPQHF. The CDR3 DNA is TGTGCCAGCAGCTTAGGGGGGGGCAATCAGCCCCAGCATTTT.

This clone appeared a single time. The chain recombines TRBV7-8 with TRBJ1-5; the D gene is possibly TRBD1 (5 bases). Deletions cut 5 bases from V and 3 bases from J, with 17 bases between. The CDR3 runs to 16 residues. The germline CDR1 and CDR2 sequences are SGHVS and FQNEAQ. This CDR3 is CASSPTDGGFNQPQHF. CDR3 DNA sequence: TGTGCCAGCAGCCCTACGGACGGGGGTTTCAATCAGCCCCAGCATTTT. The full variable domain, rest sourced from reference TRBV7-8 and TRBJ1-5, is GAGVSQSPRYKVAKRGQDVALRCDPISGHVSLFWYQQALGQGPEFLTYFQNEAQLDKSGLPSDRFFAERPEGSVSTLKIQRTQQEDSAVYLCASSPTDGGFNQPQHFGDGTRLSIL.

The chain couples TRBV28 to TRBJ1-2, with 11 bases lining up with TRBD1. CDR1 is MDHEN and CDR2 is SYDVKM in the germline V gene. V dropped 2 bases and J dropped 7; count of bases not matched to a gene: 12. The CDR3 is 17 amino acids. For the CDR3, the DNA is TGTGCCAGCAGTTTAGGACAGGGGGCTACGTATGCGGGTGGCTACACCTTC. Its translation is CASSLGQGATYAGGYTF.

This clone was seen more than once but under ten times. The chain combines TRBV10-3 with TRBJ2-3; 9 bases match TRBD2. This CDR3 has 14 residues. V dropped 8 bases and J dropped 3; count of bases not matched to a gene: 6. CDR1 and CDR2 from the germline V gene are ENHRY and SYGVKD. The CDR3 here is CAISGRGGTDTQYF. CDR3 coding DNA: TGTGCCATCTCTGGGCGGGGGGGAACAGATACGCAGTATTTT.

This CDR3 reads CASSLQGTGIYGYTF. The CDR3 nucleotides read TGTGCCAGCAGCCTACAGGGGACCGGGATCTATGGCTACACCTTC. This chain uses TRBV6-5 with TRBJ1-2, with 7 positions matching TRBD1. This CDR3 spans 15 amino acids. Germline values: CDR1 MNHEY, CDR2 SVGAGI. V gave up 6 bases and J gave up 4 bases; unmatched junction bases: 11.